Described below is a single T cell receptor beta chain sequence and its context. Its antigen is still unknown. No much larger clonotype is one base removed from it; base qualities were not supplied. This sample is drawn from a study of T-cell reconstitution after alpha-beta-depleted transplantation in children (TCRdb year 2016). A note on the overall study: Using TCR repertoire profiling, the study quantitatively followed how T-cell immune reconstitution unfolded in children after TCRalphabeta/CD19-depleted allogeneic hematopoietic cell transplantation. Broader findings and caveats from the paper: In some patients, high TCRbeta diversity at day 60 was attributed to recipient T cells and intrathymic progenitors that had survived conditioning. About two months after transplant, the apparently early recovery of alphabetaT-cell counts reportedly depended on just several hundred clones that had expanded rapidly and came from non-depleted graft cells. Over subsequent months, a decline in hyperexpanded clone frequencies was noted, and after one year, T-cell counts and TCRbeta diversity were mostly ascribed to newly produced T cells.

Taken with the paper, the label for treatment or condition translates to: allogeneic hematopoietic cell transplantation with graft depleted of TCRalphabeta T cells and CD19 B cells. The transplant recipients were children given TCRalphabeta/CD19-depleted allogeneic hematopoietic cell grafts. Library preparation used PCR. The instrument given in TCRdb is Illumina HiSeq 2500. To normalize quantification of the TCRbeta repertoire, the TCR libraries were built with molecular barcoding that relied on unique molecular identifiers. TCRdb took the public reads, trimmed them with fastp at Q25, ran MiXCR for clone calling and kept in-frame beta chains. Rows are combined by CDR3 protein, so each entry shows the most common genes and DNA. In this sample the table shows just under 350,000 distinct CDR3 sequences, 15% to 20% of which occur a single time. The leading ten clones occupy about 41% of the sample. The CDR3 sequence holds 15 residues, the cysteine and phenylalanine included. The only DNA kept is the CDR3, 45 bases in frame from the first base. Looking up the germline V gene yields CDR1 LGHNA and CDR2 YSLEER. V is pruned by 3 bases and J by 2 bases, leaving 7 bases of the junction without a gene match.

The clonotype was recovered from a male patient between 2 and 10 years old who had a stem cell transplant for acute lymphoblastic leukemia, so the T cells may come from the graft donor. The V and J genes are TRBV4-3 and TRBJ2-7; TRBD1 aligns with 7 central bases. Material: PBMCs, mostly from graft donor cells, obtained 360 days after TCRalphabeta/CD19-depleted stem cell transplant. The CDR3 sequence is CASSQTGTAAYEQYF. The DNA sequence is TGCGCCAGCAGCCAGACCGGGACAGCCGCCTACGAGCAGTACTTC.